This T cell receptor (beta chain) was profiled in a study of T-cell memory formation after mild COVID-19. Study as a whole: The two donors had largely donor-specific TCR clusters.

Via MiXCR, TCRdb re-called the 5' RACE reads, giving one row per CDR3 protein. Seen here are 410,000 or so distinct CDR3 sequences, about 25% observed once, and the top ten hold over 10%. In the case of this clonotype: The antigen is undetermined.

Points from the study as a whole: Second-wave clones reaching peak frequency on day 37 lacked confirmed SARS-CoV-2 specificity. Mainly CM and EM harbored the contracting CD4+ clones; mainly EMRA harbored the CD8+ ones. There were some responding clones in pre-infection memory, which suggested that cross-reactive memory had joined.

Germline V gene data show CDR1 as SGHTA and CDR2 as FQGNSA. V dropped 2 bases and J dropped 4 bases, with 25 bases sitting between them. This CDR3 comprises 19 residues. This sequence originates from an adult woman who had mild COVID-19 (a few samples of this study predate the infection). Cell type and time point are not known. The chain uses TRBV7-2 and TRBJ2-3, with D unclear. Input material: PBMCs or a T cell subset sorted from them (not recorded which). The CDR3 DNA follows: TGTGCCAGCAGCTTATTGCTCTCGCCCCTGCTGAGTTTCGCAGATACGCAGTATTTT. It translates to CASSLLLSPLLSFADTQYF.